This TCR beta chain was recovered during a study of T cell repertoires in cytomegalovirus infection. Study results and limitations: Of the TCR beta families, the public ones yielded a cumulative frequency that identified carriers of CMV plus the relevant HLA. Dominant in the ex vivo response were TCR beta clonotypes restricted by HLA-C and specific for CMV.

Per germline, CDR1 SGHVS and CDR2 FQNEAQ. V was pared by 4 bases and J by 7 bases, with 16 bases of the junction left unmatched. The CDR3 consists of 18 residues. This clonotype was recorded many times. The target antigen is unknown. TCRdb called the reads again in MiXCR, with one record for every CDR3 protein. The sample includes a few hundred thousand distinct CDR3 sequences, 26% of them seen just once. The TCR originated in a human donor in good health (CMV status not recorded). Some clones in this sample may be carry-over from other donors' samples. The specimen sequenced was PBMCs. The rearrangement uses TRBV7-8 and TRBJ2-1; 10 bases line up with TRBD2. The CDR3 here is CASSSLGLLAGVENEQFF. CDR3 bases: TGTGCCAGCAGCTCCCTGGGTCTCCTAGCGGGAGTTGAGAATGAGCAGTTCTTC.